This passage covers 21 T cell receptor beta chains from one sample sequenced in a study of metastatic and nonmetastatic thyroid tumors. Thyroid surgery took place with no prior treatment in any patient. TCRdb re-clonotyped the PCR reads via MiXCR. The sample records about 18,000 clones, more than 30% being singletons. The sequenced sample consisted of tumor tissue. Receptor source: a male donor with papillary thyroid cancer or a benign thyroid nodule (not recorded which). Some clones in this sample may be carry-over from other donors' samples.

In its sample, this clone was seen a few times. This sequence joins TRBV6-2 or TRBV6-3 and TRBJ2-7; the match to TRBD2 covers 12 bases. Losses at the gene ends were 0 bases for V and 4 bases for J; bases not matched to a gene: 1. The length of the CDR3 is 15 residues. Germline V lookup: CDR1 MNHEY, CDR2 SVGEGT. The CDR3: CASSYSTSGSYEQYF. Written as DNA, the CDR3 is TGTGCCAGCAGTTACTCGACTAGCGGGAGTTACGAGCAGTACTTC.

The chain links TRBV20-1 to TRBJ2-1; 10 bases align to TRBD2. V lost 2 bases to trimming and J lost 6 bases; unmatched junction nucleotides: 7. This CDR3 region has 15 residues. Germline CDR1 DFQATT, CDR2 SNEGSKA (reference sequence). In DNA, the CDR3 is TGCAGTGCTAGACCTCTAGCGGGAGCCGTCAATGAGCAGTTCTTC. It encodes CSARPLAGAVNEQFF.

This clone came up a few times. The rearrangement uses TRBV2 and TRBJ1-2; TRBD1 agrees at 8 bases. The CDR3 has 13 residues. With 7 bases clipped from V and 10 bases from J, the junction kept 11 bases outside the gene matches. Germline V gene lookup returns CDR1 SNHLY and CDR2 FYNNEI. CDR3 sequence reads: CASITGTGSLYTF. The DNA for the CDR3 is TGTGCCAGCATTACCGGGACAGGTAGCCTCTACACCTTC.

The genes are TRBV15 and TRBJ1-6, with 7 bases lining up with TRBD1. The length of the CDR3 is 16 residues. The trim removed 0 bases at V and 10 bases at J, leaving 9 bases unmatched. Germline CDR1 is LNHNV and CDR2 is YYDKDF (reference sequence). The CDR3 sequence: CATSRDVGAGGSPLHF. The CDR3 DNA reads TGTGCCACCAGCAGAGATGTAGGGGCAGGGGGGTCACCCCTCCACTTT.

In this sample, this clone turned up many times. CDR3 loop: CASSYFGWGRRSYNEQFF. DNA for the CDR3: TGTGCCAGCAGTTACTTTGGGTGGGGCCGCCGCTCCTACAATGAGCAGTTCTTC. V is TRBV6-6 and J is TRBJ2-1; TRBD1 is a possible D gene (5 bases). The CDR3 contains 18 residues. Germline CDR1 MNHNY, CDR2 SVGAGI (reference sequence). V lost 1 base and J 0 bases, leaving 16 bases between the germline ends.

The chain employs TRBV6-1 and TRBJ2-5, with 13 bases matching TRBD2. The V segment lost 5 bases and the J segment 9 bases; nucleotides outside the gene matches: 21. The CDR3 has 19 amino acids. The V gene's germline CDR1 is MNHNS and CDR2 SASEGT. CDR3 in DNA: TGTGCCAGCAGTCCATCCCCACCGGGACTAGCGGGATGCGCCTGGGCCCAGTACTTC. Protein sequence: CASSPSPPGLAGCAWAQYF.

V and J are TRBV20-1 and TRBJ2-5; D might be TRBD2 (5 bases). CDR3 length: 13 amino acids. Trimming removed 2 bases from V and 1 base from J, with 8 bases in between. Germline CDR1 reads DFQATT; CDR2 reads SNEGSKA (reference sequence). CDR3 residues: CSARPGIQETQYF. The CDR3 DNA reads TGCAGTGCTAGACCGGGGATCCAAGAGACCCAGTACTTC.

The chain employs TRBV2 and TRBJ1-1; possible D gene TRBD1, 5 bases. This CDR3 has 17 residues. Germline V gene lookup returns CDR1 SNHLY and CDR2 FYNNEI. V was cut by 1 base and J by 10 bases, with 25 bases left in between. The CDR3 DNA reads TGTGCCAGCAGTGAAGGGCGGTGGGGGAAGCAGGGCCTGAGAGCTTTCTTT. It codes for CASSEGRWGKQGLRAFF.

This clone was detected a few times. This chain links TRBV19 with TRBJ1-2; tentatively, D is TRBD1 (6 bases). Looked up from germline, CDR1 is LNHDA and CDR2 is SQIVND (reference sequence). Trimming shortened V by 6 bases and J by 2 bases, and 13 bases separated the two germline ends. The CDR3 sequence is 14 residues long. CDR3 DNA: TGTGCCAGTAGCCCCGGTACAGGGAACTATGGCTACACCTTC. Translated: CASSPGTGNYGYTF.

In this sample, this clone turned up a few times. The chain carries TRBV20-1 and TRBJ2-2; no clear D gene. There are 16 residues in the CDR3. The germline V gene has CDR1 DFQATT and CDR2 SNEGSKA (reference sequence). V lost 0 bases and J 3 bases, leaving 14 bases between the germline ends. CDR3 DNA sequence: TGCAGTGCTAGAGATTCGCTATCTGGAGACACCGGGGAGCTGTTTTTT. It translates to CSARDSLSGDTGELFF.

On this clone: Because it lacks the conserved phenylalanine or tryptophan at the end, this CDR3 is likely a read error. The chain couples TRBV7-8 to TRBJ2-7; D remains ambiguous. The CDR3 is 11 amino acids. Germline V lookup: CDR1 SGHVS, CDR2 FQNEAQ. The CDR3 here is CASGLDYEQYL. The CDR3 region has the DNA TGTGCCAGCGGCTTAGACTACGAGCAGTACCTC.

In the case of this clone: The final CDR3 position lacks the conserved phenylalanine or tryptophan, pointing to a likely read error. The chain joins TRBV7-3 to TRBJ2-1; D not certain. CDR3 length: 13 amino acids. CDR1 and CDR2 (germline): SGHTA, FQGTGA. The CDR3 nucleotides are TGTGCCAGCTGCTTAAGTTCCCGGAATGAGCAGTTCTGC. As protein: CASCLSSRNEQFC.

This clone has ten or more counts. Distinct nucleotide sequences in the sample also encode this CDR3. J is TRBJ1-6 and V is TRBV3-1; D remains unclear. Germline V gene sequence: CDR1 LGHDT, CDR2 YNNKEL (reference sequence). V lost 1 base and J 5 bases, leaving 6 bases between the germline ends. The CDR3 has 14 residues. CDR3: CASSQGQNNSPLHF. The CDR3 DNA reads as TGTGCCAGCAGCCAAGGGCAAAATAATTCACCCCTCCACTTT. Full variable domain (rest looked up from reference TRBV3-1 and TRBJ1-6): DTAVSQTPKYLVTQMGNDKSIKCEQNLGHDTMYWYKQDSKKFLKIMFSYNNKELIINETVPNRFSPKSPDKAHLNLHINSLELGDSAVYFCASSQGQNNSPLHFGNGTRLTVT.

The gene calls are TRBV5-1 and TRBJ2-1, with 8 bases identical to TRBD2. The J segment lost 0 bases and the V segment lost 2 bases, leaving 7 bases of the junction unmatched. CDR3 size: 17 residues. CDR1 is SGHRS and CDR2 is YFSETQ in the germline V gene. As DNA, the CDR3 is TGCGCCAGCAGCTTAAGCGGGAGACCGAGCTCCTACAATGAGCAGTTCTTC. Its protein product is CASSLSGRPSSYNEQFF.

Ten or more counts support this clone. The chain links TRBV7-8 to TRBJ2-3; D not resolved. The V end lost 7 bases, the J end lost 4 bases, and 15 bases lay between the germline ends. The CDR3 is 14 residues long. Germline CDR1 and CDR2: SGHVS and FQNEAQ. The CDR3 here is CASKRKPSADTQYF. CDR3 nucleotide sequence: TGTGCCAGCAAACGGAAACCCTCGGCAGATACGCAGTATTTT.

This clone qualifies as medium-sized. V usage is TRBV11-2 and J usage is TRBJ2-7; TRBD2 is a possible D gene (5 bases). The CDR3 is 14 residues long. Per germline, CDR1 SGHAT and CDR2 FQNNGV. Deletions cut 1 base from V and 2 bases from J, with 9 bases between. CDR3 DNA sequence: TGTGCCAGCAGCTTAGGAGGGTTAGCCTACGAGCAGTACTTC. Residues: CASSLGGLAYEQYF.

This clone occurred a few times. The rearrangement links TRBV12-3 or TRBV12-4 to TRBJ2-7; D remains unclear. V lost 4 bases to trimming and J lost 2 bases, with 9 bases between them. The CDR3 totals 13 residues. CDR3 DNA: TGTGCCAGCAGTTACATTGGAACCTACGAGCAGTACTTC. It codes for CASSYIGTYEQYF.

This clone was seen more than once but under ten times. This may stem from a read error, because a much larger clone lies one nucleotide away. This chain links TRBV6-1 with TRBJ2-1; 8 bases map to TRBD2. Germline-derived CDR1 and CDR2 are MNHNS and SASEGT. The CDR3 spans 15 residues. The CDR3 reads CVSRLIAGCPNEQFF. In DNA form, the CDR3 reads TGTGTCAGCAGACTTATAGCGGGATGTCCCAATGAGCAGTTCTTC.

CDR3 bases: TGTGCCAGCATAACCGCCGGGACAGGGGACAGTGGCATCACCTTC. Encoded protein: CASITAGTGDSGITF. This chain links TRBV28 with TRBJ1-2, with TRBD1 matching 10 bases. The V gene's germline CDR1 is MDHEN and CDR2 SYDVKM. V lost 7 bases, J lost 13 bases, and 18 bases stayed unmatched. This CDR3 region has 15 residues.

This chain uses TRBV6-1 with TRBJ1-4, with D hard to call. Trimming shortened V by 8 bases and J by 10 bases, and 23 bases separated the two germline ends. The CDR3 spans 15 residues. Looked up from germline, CDR1 is MNHNS and CDR2 is SASEGT. Here the CDR3 reads CASAQEWALHGKLFF. The CDR3 bases are TGTGCCAGCGCCCAAGAGTGGGCCCTTCATGGAAAACTGTTTTTT.

This clone has a count of ten or more. The chain combines TRBV5-1 with TRBJ2-3, with D tentatively TRBD1 or TRBD2 (5 bases each). V dropped 0 bases and J dropped 0 bases, with 8 bases sitting between them. Germline values: CDR1 SGHRS, CDR2 YFSETQ. This CDR3 spans 15 amino acids. CDR3 in DNA: TGCGCCAGCAGCTTGGGGGACGGGAGCACAGATACGCAGTATTTT. Residues: CASSLGDGSTDTQYF.